Listed below are T cell receptor beta chains from one sample, sequenced in a study of OX40 agonist ivuxolimab in advanced cancers. The data were produced by immunoSEQ multiplex PCR, yet TCRdb's version contains in-frame clones alone and is incomplete. Among 70,000 to 95,000 clones listed, 80% to 90% were seen once. The input for sequencing was CD4+ or CD8+ T cells sorted from blood, taken in a trial of the OX40 agonist ivuxolimab. The receptors come from an adult with an advanced solid tumor such as melanoma, head and neck, liver or kidney cancer. Each CDR3 is given with its conserved first and last residue. A D gene is named only where the DNA matches it firmly. Clone size is given for some rows only: seen once, a few or many times, or a class if the clone is expanded.

D gene,V gene,J gene,clone size,CDR3 DNA,CDR3 protein
.,TRBV18,TRBJ2-7,.,TGTGCCAGCTCAGGTCGGACAGCCTCGAGGATATACGAGCAGTACTTC,CASSGRTASRIYEQYF
.,TRBV2,TRBJ2-5,.,TGTGCCAGCAGTGATCCACGAGGGCCGGAGGCCCAGTACTTC,CASSDPRGPEAQYF
TRBD1,TRBV5-1,TRBJ2-7,.,TGCGCCAGCAGGACAGGGGGCAGCGGGAAAGTGGACGAGCAGTACTTC,CASRTGGSGKVDEQYF
.,TRBV7-2,TRBJ1-5,.,TGTGCCAGCAGCTTAGGTGGGACGATGGAGCCCCAGCATTTT,CASSLGGTMEPQHF
.,TRBV7-3,TRBJ2-7,once,TGTGCCAGCAGCTTACGTCGGGGGAATGAGCAGTACTTC,CASSLRRGNEQYF
.,TRBV6-5,TRBJ1-1,.,TGTGCCAGCACCTCCGGGCGAGGGAGCACTGAAGCTTTCTTT,CASTSGRGSTEAFF
.,TRBV6-6,TRBJ1-5,.,TGTGCCAGCAGTTACCTGGCAGTCGGGAGCAATCAGCCCCAGCATTTT,CASSYLAVGSNQPQHF
.,TRBV28,TRBJ1-5,.,TGTGCCAGCAAACCCTTCGACAGCCTCAATCAGCCCCAGCATTTT,CASKPFDSLNQPQHF
.,TRBV5-1,TRBJ1-3,.,TGCGCCAGCAGCCAGTCCATTGGGGGCGCAGGAAACACCATATATTTT,CASSQSIGGAGNTIYF
.,TRBV7-2,TRBJ2-3,.,TGTGCCAGCAGCTTAAGGGACTCCACAGATACGCAGTATTTT,CASSLRDSTDTQYF
.,TRBV7-9,TRBJ2-7,.,TGTGCCAGCAGCTTAGGGGTCTACGAGCAGTACTTC,CASSLGVYEQYF
.,TRBV7-2,TRBJ2-1,.,TGTGCCAGCAGCCCAGCGCCATCCTACAATGAGCAGTTCTTC,CASSPAPSYNEQFF
.,TRBV9,TRBJ2-1,few,TGTGCCAGCAGCAGGGGGGACGGCAATGAGCAGTTCTTC,CASSRGDGNEQFF
.,TRBV28,TRBJ2-2,.,TGTGCCAGCAGCAGACGGGACACCGGGGAGCTGTTTTTT,CASSRRDTGELFF
.,TRBV6-1,TRBJ1-5,.,TGTGCCAGCAGTGTATTGGTGTCAGTGGATCAGCCCCAGCATTTT,CASSVLVSVDQPQHF
.,TRBV7-9,TRBJ2-5,.,TGTGCCAGCAGCGAGGAGGGAAGCCAAGAGACCCAGTACTTC,CASSEEGSQETQYF
TRBD1,TRBV6-8,TRBJ2-2,.,TGTGCCAGCAGTCACCGGGACAGGGGGCTCGGGGAGCTGTTTTTT,CASSHRDRGLGELFF
TRBD2,TRBV19,TRBJ2-5,.,TGTGCCAGTAGTAAGGGTGCTAGCGGCCAAGAGACCCAGTACTTC,CASSKGASGQETQYF
.,TRBV10-3,TRBJ2-5,.,TGTGCCATCAGTGAGTCACTGAGCCAAGAGACCCAGTACTTC,CAISESLSQETQYF
.,TRBV18,TRBJ1-1,.,TGTGCCAGCTCACCTAATTCGGGTCACACTGAAGCTTTCTTT,CASSPNSGHTEAFF
.,TRBV15,TRBJ2-4,.,TGTGCCACCAGCAGAGTTCGGGGGGCAGGGAACATTCAGTACTTC,CATSRVRGAGNIQYF
.,TRBV15,TRBJ2-1,.,TGTGCCACCAGTCGTACCGGGAAGTTCGTCAATGAGCAGTTCTTC,CATSRTGKFVNEQFF
.,TRBV9,TRBJ1-4,.,TGTGCCAGCAGGCCTGTAGGGGCAACTAATGAAAAACTGTTTTTT,CASRPVGATNEKLFF
.,TRBV4-1,TRBJ1-4,.,TGCGCCAGCAGCCAAGCCCCGACAGAGGGGGTATTGATTCCAAATGAAAAACTGTTTTTT,CASSQAPTEGVLIPNEKLFF
.,TRBV7-9,TRBJ2-1,once,TGTGCCAGCACACTAGACCCGACAGGCCCCCTAGAGCAGTTCTTC,CASTLDPTGPLEQFF
TRBD1,TRBV10-3,TRBJ2-1,.,TGTGCCATCAGACCGGGACAGGACTACAATGAGCAGTTCTTC,CAIRPGQDYNEQFF
.,TRBV11-2,TRBJ2-5,few,TGTGCCAGCAGCTTAGTTGAGACCCAGTACTTC,CASSLVETQYF
.,TRBV19,TRBJ2-7,few,TGTGCCAGTAGTAGGGGGGGCAAGGCCTACGAGCAGTACTTC,CASSRGGKAYEQYF
TRBD1,TRBV5-8,TRBJ1-6,.,TGTGCCAGCAGCACTCGGACAGGGTTTAGAACCCTCCACTTT,CASSTRTGFRTLHF
.,TRBV28,TRBJ2-7,.,TGTGCCAGCAGTTTCCAGGGAAGGAGTTCCTACGAGCAGTACTTC,CASSFQGRSSYEQYF
TRBD1,TRBV7-3,TRBJ2-3,.,TGTGCCAGCAGCTTAACAGGACAGGGAGGCACAGATACGCAGTATTTT,CASSLTGQGGTDTQYF
TRBD1,TRBV5-4,TRBJ1-1,.,TGTGCCAGCAGCCTTTGGACAGGGGCGCGAGGCACTGAAGCTTTCTTT,CASSLWTGARGTEAFF
TRBD2,TRBV2,TRBJ2-7,.,TGTGCCAGCAGTGAAGCGCGGGAGAGTGTCTACGAGCAGTACTTC,CASSEARESVYEQYF
TRBD1,TRBV14,TRBJ1-2,.,TGTGCCAGCAGCCAAGATCCCCGGGACAGCGGATACTATGGCTACACCTTC,CASSQDPRDSGYYGYTF
TRBD2,TRBV4-1,TRBJ2-1,once,TGCGCCAGCAGCCTTAGCGGGAACCCGGCCGGTGAGCAGTTCTTC,CASSLSGNPAGEQFF
.,TRBV5-1,TRBJ2-3,.,TGCGCCAGCAGCCAGGGACTCCCCGGCGATACGCAGTATTTT,CASSQGLPGDTQYF
.,TRBV7-2,TRBJ2-5,.,TGTGCCAGCAGCCCCTCGCAGACCCAGTACTTC,CASSPSQTQYF
TRBD2,TRBV28,TRBJ2-1,few,TGTGCCAGCAACGGCTTAGCGGGACAAATTAGATTGAGCTCCTACAATGAGCAGTTCTTC,CASNGLAGQIRLSSYNEQFF
.,TRBV7-9,TRBJ1-3,.,TGTGCCAGCAGCCGAACGGCCTCTCAAATCGGAAACACCATATATTTT,CASSRTASQIGNTIYF
.,TRBV2,TRBJ2-1,.,TGTGCCAGCAGTGGCCAGCCCAACAATGAGCAGTTCTTC,CASSGQPNNEQFF
.,TRBV5-6,TRBJ2-1,.,TGTGCCAGCAGCTCTTGGACGGCCCGGTACAATGAGCAGTTCTTC,CASSSWTARYNEQFF
.,TRBV4-1,TRBJ2-7,.,TGCGCCAGCAGCCAGGATAGCGGCTACGAGCAGTACTTC,CASSQDSGYEQYF
.,TRBV7-2,TRBJ1-1,.,TGTGCCAGCAGTTCGGGACTGAGGAACACTGAAGCTTTCTTT,CASSSGLRNTEAFF
TRBD2,TRBV4-2,TRBJ2-7,.,TGTGCCAGCAGCCAGGTACCTAGCGGGTCCTACGAGCAGTACTTC,CASSQVPSGSYEQYF
.,TRBV2,TRBJ2-1,.,TGTGCCAGCAGTGGCGAAGGGACCCAGCCCTACAATGAGCAGTTCTTC,CASSGEGTQPYNEQFF
.,TRBV28,TRBJ1-2,few,TGTGCCAGCAGTTTCACCCGAACCTATGGCTACACCTTC,CASSFTRTYGYTF
TRBD1,TRBV4-2,TRBJ2-7,.,TGTGCCAGCAGTCAAGGGGGCGGGTTCTACGAGCAGTACTTC,CASSQGGGFYEQYF
TRBD2,TRBV6-4,TRBJ2-3,few,TGTGCCAGCAGTGACTCTGGAGCGGGGGCTACAGATACGCAGTATTTT,CASSDSGAGATDTQYF
TRBD2,TRBV19,TRBJ2-3,.,TGTGCCAGTACCCCAGCGGGAGCTTACACAGATACGCAGTATTTT,CASTPAGAYTDTQYF
.,TRBV9,TRBJ2-3,.,TGTGCCAGCAGTGAAATTAGCGGCCCTGACACAGATACGCAGTATTTT,CASSEISGPDTDTQYF
.,TRBV28,TRBJ2-7,.,TGTGCCAGCAGTTCAACTTGGGCAGAGTCTGAGCAGTACTTC,CASSSTWAESEQYF
TRBD2,TRBV19,TRBJ2-1,.,TGTGCCAGTAGTATTAGCGGGGCCTCCTACAATGAGCAGTTCTTC,CASSISGASYNEQFF
TRBD1,TRBV27,TRBJ1-5,once,TGTGCCAGCTCACCGCCAAGGGGGCAGGGCCGCAATCAGCCCCAGCATTTT,CASSPPRGQGRNQPQHF
.,TRBV6-6,TRBJ2-1,.,TGTGCCAGCAGTTACTCGAATGAGCAGTTCTTC,CASSYSNEQFF
TRBD1,TRBV28,TRBJ2-2,.,TGTGCCAGCAGGTCGGGACAGTACACCGGGGAGCTGTTTTTT,CASRSGQYTGELFF